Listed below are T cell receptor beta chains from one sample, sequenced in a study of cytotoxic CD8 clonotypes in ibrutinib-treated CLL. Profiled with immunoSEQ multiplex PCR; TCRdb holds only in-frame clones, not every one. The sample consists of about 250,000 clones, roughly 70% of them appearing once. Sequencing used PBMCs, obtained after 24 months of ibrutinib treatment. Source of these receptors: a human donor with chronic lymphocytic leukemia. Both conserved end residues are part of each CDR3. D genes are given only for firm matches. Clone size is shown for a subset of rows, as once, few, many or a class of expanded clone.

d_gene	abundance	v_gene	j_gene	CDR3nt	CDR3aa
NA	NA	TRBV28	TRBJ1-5	TGTGCCAGCAGTTTGAGGACAGTCTGGGAAAGGGGCAATCAGCCCCAGCATTTT	CASSLRTVWERGNQPQHF
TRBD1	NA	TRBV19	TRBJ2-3	TGTGCCAGTAGTAGAGGGGGCGATGCAACGGATCATACGCAGTATTTT	CASSRGGDATDHTQYF
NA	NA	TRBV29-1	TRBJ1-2	TGCAGCACCAGACATCCGGATTCCTATGGCTACACCTTC	CSTRHPDSYGYTF
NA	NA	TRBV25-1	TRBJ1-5	TGTGCCAGCAGTGATCAAGGGGGCAATCAGCCCCAGCATTTT	CASSDQGGNQPQHF
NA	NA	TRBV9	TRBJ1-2	TGTGCCAGCAGCGCAGACAGTACACGATTCTATGGCTACACCTTC	CASSADSTRFYGYTF
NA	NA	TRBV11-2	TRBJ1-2	TGTGCCAGCAGCCCAACTGGATTCTATGGCTACACCTTC	CASSPTGFYGYTF
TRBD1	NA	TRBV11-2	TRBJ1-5	TGTGCCAGCAGCTTCTCAGGGGGCGAGGGACAGCCCCAGCATTTT	CASSFSGGEGQPQHF
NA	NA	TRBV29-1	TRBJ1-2	TGCAGCGCAAGTCGGGCGGGGGTCGGGGATGGCTACACCTTC	CSASRAGVGDGYTF
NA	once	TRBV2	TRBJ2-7	TGTGCCAGCACTCTACAGCGGTACTCCTACGAGCAGTACTTC	CASTLQRYSYEQYF
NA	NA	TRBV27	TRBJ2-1	TGTGCCAGCAGTTTATCAGCGCAACGAGACAATGAGCAGTTCTTC	CASSLSAQRDNEQFF
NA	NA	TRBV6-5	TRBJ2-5	TGTGCCAGCAGCTGGACCGGGAGAGAGACCCAGTACTTC	CASSWTGRETQYF
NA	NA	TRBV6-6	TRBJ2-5	TGTGCCAGCAGTGGCGAGACCCAGTACTTC	CASSGETQYF
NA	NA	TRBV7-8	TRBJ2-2	TGTGCCAGCAGCGCCGGGGAGCTGTTTTTT	CASSAGELFF
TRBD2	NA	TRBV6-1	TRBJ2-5	TGTGCCAGCAGTGCTGAGCTAGCGGTTTGGGAGACCCAGTACTTC	CASSAELAVWETQYF
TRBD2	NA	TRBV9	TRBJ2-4	TGTGCCAGCAGCGTATCGGGGGGATTAGACATTCAGTACTTC	CASSVSGGLDIQYF
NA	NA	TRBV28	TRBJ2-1	TGTGCCAGCAGTTTTTCCTCAGGGGTTAATGAGCAGTTCTTC	CASSFSSGVNEQFF
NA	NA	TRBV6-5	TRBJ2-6	TGTGCCAGCAGTCCCGAAATTTCTGGGGCCAACGTCCTGACTTTC	CASSPEISGANVLTF
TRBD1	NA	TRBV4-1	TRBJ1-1	TGCGCCAGCAGCCGGGAACGGGGACAGCTGAACACTGAAGCTTTCTTT	CASSRERGQLNTEAFF
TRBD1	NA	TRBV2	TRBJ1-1	TGTGCCAGCAGACAGGGGGGTGACACTGAAGCTTTCTTT	CASRQGGDTEAFF
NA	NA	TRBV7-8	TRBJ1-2	TGTGCCAGCAGCCTTCTGGGGGGTTTGAACTATGGCTACACCTTC	CASSLLGGLNYGYTF
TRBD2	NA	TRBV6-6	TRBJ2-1	TGTGCCAGCAGTACGAAAGCGGGAGGGTACAATGAGCAGTTCTTC	CASSTKAGGYNEQFF
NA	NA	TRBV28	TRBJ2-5	TGTGCCAGCAGTTTTCGGCCGAAGACCCAGTACTTC	CASSFRPKTQYF
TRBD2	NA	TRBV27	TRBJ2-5	TGTGCCAGCAGCCCAGTCCCAAAGCGGGGACAAGAGACCCAGTACTTC	CASSPVPKRGQETQYF
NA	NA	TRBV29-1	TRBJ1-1	TGCAGCGTCGCTCCGGGACACCATGTTACTGAAGCTTTCTTT	CSVAPGHHVTEAFF
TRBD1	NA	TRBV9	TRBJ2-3	TGTGCCAGCAGCGTCCAGGGGGCCACTACAGATACGCAGTATTTT	CASSVQGATTDTQYF
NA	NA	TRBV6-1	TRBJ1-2	TGTGCCACGGAGTCGTATGGCTACACCTTC	CATESYGYTF
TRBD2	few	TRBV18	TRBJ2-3	TGTGCCAGCTCCCGATCTCATAGCGGGATCTCTGCAGATACGCAGTATTTT	CASSRSHSGISADTQYF
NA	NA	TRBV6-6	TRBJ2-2	TGTGCCAGCAGCCTCCTCAGGGACGCCGGGGAGCTGTTTTTT	CASSLLRDAGELFF
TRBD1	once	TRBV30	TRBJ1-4	TGTGCCTGGAGTTCACTTACAGGGGGTCCCAATGAAAAACTGTTTTTT	CAWSSLTGGPNEKLFF
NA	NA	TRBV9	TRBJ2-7	TGTGCCAGCAGCGTAGGATCGTACTACGAGCAGTACTTC	CASSVGSYYEQYF
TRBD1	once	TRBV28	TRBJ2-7	TGTGCCAGCAGTTTACTGAGGACAGGAACCTACGAGCAGTACTTC	CASSLLRTGTYEQYF
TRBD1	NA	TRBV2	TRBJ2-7	TGTGCCAGCAGTGATAACCGGGACAGGGGGAGCTACGAGCAGTACTTC	CASSDNRDRGSYEQYF
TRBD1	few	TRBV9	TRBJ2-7	TGTGCCAGCAGCGTAGCTCCAGGGGGCTCCTACGAGCAGTACTTC	CASSVAPGGSYEQYF
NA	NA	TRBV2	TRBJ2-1	TGTGCCAGCCGGGACTCCCTGGGGAACAATGAGCAGTTCTTC	CASRDSLGNNEQFF
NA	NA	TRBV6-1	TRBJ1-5	TGTGCCAGCAGTGAAGAGTACAGGGCCTATCAGCCCCAGCATTTT	CASSEEYRAYQPQHF